This T cell receptor (beta chain) was observed in a study of blood T cell repertoires in COVID-19. Trimming cost V 2 bases and J 2 bases, with 13 bases left between them. CDR3 length: 15 amino acids. The germline gives CDR1 SGHVS, CDR2 FQNEAQ. Under the authors' procedure: Reference gene primer amplification gave nucleated cell count estimates. Profiled with immunoSEQ multiplex PCR; TCRdb holds only in-frame clones, not every one. V, J and clone size were drawn from that table, and D and trimming were deduced from the DNA. Of hundreds of thousands of clones detected, roughly nine tenths appear once; the ten largest clones hold approximately 1.2%.

Sequenced: peripheral blood. The chain has TRBV7-8 and TRBJ2-7; D perhaps matches TRBD2 (6 bases). The receptor was isolated from a man aged 40-49 years with acute or convalescent COVID-19. CDR3 residues: CASSLLADTTYEQYF. The CDR3 region has the DNA TGTGCCAGCAGCTTATTAGCGGATACTACCTACGAGCAGTACTTC.